This TCR beta chain was observed in a study of T cell repertoires in cytomegalovirus infection. Points from the study as a whole: Carriers of CMV plus the relevant HLA were identified by cumulative public TCR beta family frequency. HLA-C-restricted CMV clonotypes gave the most frequent clonotype in two of eight donors.

Trimming took off 4 bases at V and 3 bases at J, with 7 bases between the two ends. Germline CDR1 is MNHEY and CDR2 is SMNVEV (reference sequence). CDR3 length: 12 amino acids. Each CDR3 protein is one row after TCRdb ran MiXCR on the reads. The data contain 340,000 or so distinct CDR3 sequences, around 25% of them singletons. Concerning this clonotype itself: Its matching antigen is unknown.

The genes are TRBV27 and TRBJ2-7; D unclear. Sample: cultured PBMCs, taken from culture after CMV antigen stimulation. The TCR was taken from a human donor in good health (CMV status not recorded). Some clones in this sample may be carry-over from other donors' samples. This CDR3 is CASSSRNYEQYF. In DNA, the CDR3 is TGTGCCAGCAGTTCCCGAAACTACGAGCAGTACTTC.